This T cell receptor (beta chain) was sequenced for a study of tumor and adjacent non-tumor tissue in lung cancer. Study-wide context: Stage I to III disease affected 10 men and a handful of women aged roughly 30 to 76.

V was trimmed by 3 bases and J by 0 bases, leaving 10 bases between them. Germline-derived CDR1 and CDR2 are SGHRS and YFSETQ. CDR3 length equals 14 residues. RNA was extracted from bulk tissue without any cell sorting. Distant lung tissue was collected more than 3 cm away from the tumor edge. TCRbeta libraries were built with three rounds of nested PCR, modified from ARM-PCR. MiXCR, run by TCRdb on the multiplex PCR reads, gives a single entry per CDR3 protein. The profile shows 35,000 to 55,000 distinct CDR3 sequences, roughly two thirds of them singletons. In this sample, this clonotype turned up many times.

The sequence derives from a woman between 40 and 50 years old with non-small cell lung cancer. V gene TRBV5-1 combines with J gene TRBJ2-7; D is perhaps TRBD1 (6 bases). Sample: distant non-tumor lung tissue. The CDR3 DNA reads TGCGCCAGCAGCTACGTAGGGGGCTCCTACGAGCAGTACTTC. It translates to CASSYVGGSYEQYF. The full variable domain, in which reference TRBV5-1 and TRBJ2-7 provide the parts outside the CDR3, is KAGVTQTPRYLIKTRGQQVTLSCSPISGHRSVSWYQQTPGQGLQFLFEYFSETQRNKGNFPGRFSGRQFSNSRSEMNVSTLELGDSALYLCASSYVGGSYEQYFGPGTRLTVT.